The T cell receptor beta chain described here comes from a study of control samples from healthy donors and cancer patients. Generated by immunoSEQ multiplex PCR, the TCRdb table keeps only in-frame clones and is missing some. The table includes some 100,000 clones, about 88% detected once. This CDR3 is built from 12 residues. The V end was cut by 6 bases, the J end by 1 base, with 7 bases between. The gene calls are TRBV12-3 or TRBV12-4 and TRBJ2-7, with D unresolved. The TCR sequence derives from a woman aged 50 to 60 in good health. Sequencing input: blood. The CDR3 sequence is CASSRYSYEQYF. Here the CDR3 DNA reads TGTGCCAGCAGCCGATATTCCTACGAGCAGTACTTC.